The 24 T cell receptor beta chains below all came from one sample that was sequenced in a study of blood T cell repertoires in COVID-19. Data came from immunoSEQ multiplex PCR; TCRdb stores just in-frame clones and leaves some out. The sample lists over 300,000 clones; around 91% were seen once. Material for sequencing was PBMCs or T cells enriched from blood (not recorded which). Source of these receptors: a woman aged 40 to 50 who had recovered from COVID-19.

The chain has TRBV9 and TRBJ1-2, with a possible D match to TRBD1 (5 bases). The CDR3 contains 13 residues. Per germline, CDR1 SGDLS and CDR2 YYNGEE. The germline V and J ends were trimmed by 5 bases and 7 bases, with 15 bases remaining between them. CDR3 nucleotide sequence: TGTGCCAGCAGTACCGGGACTCCGGCTGGCTACACCTTC. Its protein product is CASSTGTPAGYTF.

The rearrangement joins TRBV5-1 to TRBJ2-5; no definite D call. Between the trimmed V and J ends, which lost 5 bases and 0 bases, there was a span of 5 bases. Germline CDR1 SGHRS, CDR2 YFSETQ. This CDR3 comprises 12 residues. CDR3 loop: CASSDNQETQYF. In nucleotides, the CDR3 is TGCGCCAGCAGTGACAACCAAGAGACCCAGTACTTC.

Remarks on this clone: The sample contains more than one DNA sequence encoding this CDR3. The chain carries TRBV27 and TRBJ2-7; no firm D call. This CDR3 spans 14 amino acids. Germline-derived CDR1 and CDR2 are MNHEY and SMNVEV (reference sequence). Trimming shortened V by 1 base and J by 0 bases, and 7 bases separated the two germline ends. The CDR3 coding sequence is TGTGCCAGCAGTTTATTGAGTGGCTCCTACGAGCAGTACTTC. Protein: CASSLLSGSYEQYF.

The chain has TRBV4-3 and TRBJ1-6, with 8 positions matching TRBD1. This CDR3 spans 15 amino acids. Trimming cost V 2 bases and J 7 bases; bases outside gene matches: 4. Germline CDR1 and CDR2: LGHNA and YSLEER. The DNA for the CDR3 is TGCGCCAGCAGCCAAAGGGCAGGGGGCAATTCACCCCTCCACTTT. Translation: CASSQRAGGNSPLHF.

The genes are TRBV6-4 and TRBJ2-7, with TRBD2 as a possible D gene (6 bases). The CDR3 spans 13 residues. Germline assignment: CDR1 MRHNA and CDR2 SNTAGT. Trimming removed 0 bases at V and 6 bases at J, with 9 bases between. CDR3 nucleotides: TGTGCCAGCAGTGACTCGAGGAGGGCCGAGCAGTACTTC. Translated, it gives CASSDSRRAEQYF.

The CDR3, as DNA: TGTGCCAGCAGTACAAGCGAGCGGGCCTACAATGAGCAGTTCTTC. Translation gives CASSTSERAYNEQFF. This chain uses TRBV28 with TRBJ2-1, with D maybe TRBD2 (6 bases). Per germline, CDR1 MDHEN and CDR2 SYDVKM. The CDR3 runs to 15 residues. Trimming removed 5 bases at V and 2 bases at J, with 13 bases between.

This clone was found once. The gene calls are TRBV7-9 and TRBJ2-7; 11 bases agree with TRBD2. J lost 3 bases, V lost 5 bases, and 3 bases had no gene match. In germline, CDR1 is SEHNR, CDR2 FQNEAQ (reference sequence). There are 14 residues in the CDR3. CDR3 DNA: TGTGCCAGCAGCCCGGGACTAGCGGTCTACGAGCAGTACTTC. Protein product: CASSPGLAVYEQYF.

CDR3 in DNA: TGTGCCAGTAGTTCCGGCACTATTGGGGAGACCCAGTACTTC. Its translation is CASSSGTIGETQYF. The chain joins TRBV19 to TRBJ2-5; D is ambiguous. Germline V lookup: CDR1 LNHDA, CDR2 SQIVND (reference sequence). The CDR3 length is 14 residues. V lost 5 bases to trimming and J lost 5 bases, with 15 bases between them.

This chain joins TRBV2 and TRBJ2-3; 8 bases are a match to TRBD2. Germline CDR1 is SNHLY and CDR2 is FYNNEI. The CDR3 length is 15 residues. V was pared by 6 bases and J by 0 bases, with 5 bases of the junction left unmatched. This CDR3 is CASRYRGGSTDTQYF. CDR3 coding DNA: TGTGCCAGCAGATACCGGGGGGGGAGCACAGATACGCAGTATTTT.

The rearrangement joins TRBV9 to TRBJ2-7; D is undetermined. Germline V CDR1 and CDR2: SGDLS, YYNGEE. V was shortened by 0 bases and J by 1 base, with 8 bases between the two germline ends. This CDR3 is built from 14 residues. In nucleotides, the CDR3 is TGTGCCAGCAGCGTAGGGGCATTTTCCTACGAGCAGTACTTC. Translating gives CASSVGAFSYEQYF.

The V call is TRBV29-1, the J call TRBJ2-7; TRBD1 is a possible D gene (6 bases). V gave up 5 bases and J gave up 2 bases, with 16 bases separating them. There are 14 residues in the CDR3. CDR1 and CDR2 (germline): SQVTM, ANQGSEA. The CDR3 DNA reads TGCAGCGTTTCCGCAGGGGAGCTCCCCTACGAGCAGTACTTC. This encodes CSVSAGELPYEQYF.

The V and J genes are TRBV9 and TRBJ2-3, with D possibly matching TRBD2 (6 bases). This CDR3 has 12 residues. Germline lookup yields CDR1 SGDLS and CDR2 YYNGEE. Trimming shortened V by 7 bases and J by 0 bases, and 6 bases separated the two germline ends. The CDR3 nucleotides read TGTGCCAGCGGGACTAGCACAGATACGCAGTATTTT. Translating gives CASGTSTDTQYF. Supplemented by reference TRBV9 and TRBJ2-3, the full variable domain reads DSGVTQTPKHLITATGQRVTLRCSPRSGDLSVYWYQQSLDQGLQFLIQYYNGEERAKGNILERFSAQQFPDLHSELNLSSLELGDSALYFCASGTSTDTQYFGPGTRLTVL.

This chain connects TRBV21-1 to TRBJ1-6; TRBD1, as called in the table, went unchecked against the DNA. TRBV21-1 is a pseudogene segment. This CDR3 has 15 amino acids. The CDR3 DNA sequence: TGTGCCAGCAGCACCCCAGGGGAAAATAATTCACCCCTCCACTTT. Its protein is CASSTPGENNSPLHF.

As for this clone: The same CDR3 is also encoded by other DNA sequences in this sample. V is TRBV3-1 (or the pseudogene TRBV3-2) and J is TRBJ2-7, with D possibly matching TRBD2 (6 bases). V was cut by 0 bases and J by 4 bases, with 10 bases left in between. CDR3 size: 14 residues. The germline V gene encodes CDR1 LGHDT and CDR2 YNNKEL (reference sequence). The CDR3 region is CASSQDGGGYEQYF. The CDR3 region has the DNA TGTGCCAGCAGCCAAGACGGCGGAGGGTACGAGCAGTACTTC.

This rearrangement joins TRBV28 to TRBJ2-3; tentative D call: TRBD2 (6 bases). The V end lost 5 bases, the J end lost 3 bases, and 15 bases lay between the germline ends. Germline loops: CDR1 MDHEN, CDR2 SYDVKM. This CDR3 has 15 amino acids. The CDR3, as DNA: TGTGCCAGCAGTCCCTTTCTAGCGTTGACAGATACGCAGTATTTT. It codes for CASSPFLALTDTQYF.

The chain joins TRBV24-1 to TRBJ2-3, with TRBD2 matching over 15 bases. With 4 bases clipped from V and 0 bases from J, the junction kept 1 base outside the gene matches. CDR1 and CDR2 (germline): KGHDR, SFDVKD. This CDR3 has 17 amino acids. Here the CDR3 DNA reads TGTGCCACCAGTGAAGGGACTAGCGGGAGGAGCACAGATACGCAGTATTTT. Translation: CATSEGTSGRSTDTQYF.

J is TRBJ1-3 and V is TRBV11-3; D gene uncertain. Trimming removed 1 base at V and 2 bases at J, with 9 bases between. Germline CDR1 and CDR2: SGHNT and YENEEA. The CDR3 is made up of 15 amino acids. In DNA, the CDR3 is TGTGCCAGCAGCTTAGGGGGAGGACCTGGAAACACCATATATTTT. This translates into CASSLGGGPGNTIYF.

Of note for this clone: Germline is not matched at one junction end, which may reflect a read error. J is TRBJ1-1 and V is TRBV19; D unresolved. Germline V gene sequence: CDR1 LNHDA, CDR2 SQIVND (reference sequence). The CDR3 extends over 14 amino acids. The CDR3 sequence is CVSSIHSSNTEAFF. The CDR3 region has the DNA TGTGTCAGTAGTATTCATAGCTCGAACACTGAAGCTTTCTTT.

The chain links TRBV4-2 to TRBJ2-1; 9 bases align to TRBD2. This CDR3 spans 14 amino acids. The ends lost 7 bases at V and 6 bases at J; junction bases unmatched: 7. Germline CDR1 is LGHNA and CDR2 is YNFKEQ. CDR3 sequence (DNA): TGTGCCAGCACTCCGGGACTAGCTTCCAATGAGCAGTTCTTC. It yields the protein CASTPGLASNEQFF.

The CDR3 region has the DNA TGTGCCAGCAGTTGGGGACTAGAGTACGAGCAGTACTTC. Translation: CASSWGLEYEQYF. V gene TRBV12-3 or TRBV12-4 combines with J gene TRBJ2-7; 8 nucleotides agree with TRBD2. Trimming removed 4 bases from V and 4 bases from J; junction bases left unmatched: 3. The CDR3 consists of 13 residues.

The gene calls are TRBV7-9 and TRBJ2-7, with 8 bases lining up with TRBD2. The CDR3 loop spans 15 amino acids. Trimming cost V 1 base and J 2 bases; bases outside gene matches: 4. Germline V gene lookup returns CDR1 SEHNR and CDR2 FQNEAQ (reference sequence). The CDR3 sequence: CASSLDLAGAYEQYF. Written as DNA, the CDR3 is TGTGCCAGCAGCTTAGACCTAGCGGGTGCCTACGAGCAGTACTTC.

V usage is TRBV18 and J usage is TRBJ2-5; D is unresolved. CDR1 KGHSH and CDR2 LQKENI come from the germline V gene. There are 14 residues in the CDR3. The germline V and J ends were trimmed by 3 bases and 2 bases, with 10 bases remaining between them. CDR3 coding DNA: TGTGCCAGCTCACCGGTCGACAAACAAGAGACCCAGTACTTC. It encodes CASSPVDKQETQYF.

The V gene is TRBV10-3, the J gene TRBJ1-4, with 12 positions matching TRBD1. This CDR3 contains 16 residues. Looked up from germline, CDR1 is ENHRY and CDR2 is SYGVKD. Losses at the gene ends were 4 bases for V and 7 bases for J; bases not matched to a gene: 7. CDR3 sequence: CAISATGQGAGEKLFF. Written as DNA, the CDR3 is TGTGCCATCAGTGCGACGGGACAGGGGGCAGGTGAAAAACTGTTTTTT.

The chain carries TRBV19 and TRBJ1-4, with unresolved D. The CDR3 runs 15 residues. Germline V gene sequence: CDR1 LNHDA, CDR2 SQIVND (reference sequence). V shed 5 bases and J shed 1 base, with 11 bases lying between them. CDR3 protein: CASSPFARTNEKLFF. The CDR3 DNA sequence: TGTGCCAGTAGTCCGTTCGCCAGAACTAATGAAAAACTGTTTTTT.